This TCR beta chain was sequenced during a study of cytomegalovirus exposure and HLA in healthy donors. Whole-study context: It was reported in a later analysis that the same platform had been used for the 120 validation repertoires as for the approximately 730 first-cohort repertoires.

Among the approximately 130 subjects of the validation cohort, separate from the roughly 670-subject first cohort, were the donors. This CDR3 has 12 residues. V was cut by 0 bases and J by 12 bases, with 12 bases left in between. CDR1 and CDR2 (germline): MNHEY, SVGAGI. The assay was immunoSEQ multiplex PCR, and TCRdb's table has in-frame clones only and misses some. In the table there are some 130,000 clones, approximately 84% of which are singletons. The chain carries TRBV6-5 and TRBJ2-7; D gene ambiguous. The sequence was collected from a man aged 25 to 40 in good health and CMV-seropositive. The sample taken for sequencing was PBMCs. CDR3 sequence (DNA): TGTGCCAGCAGTTACTCGAGTTCAATCCTGTACTTC. It translates to CASSYSSSILYF.